This T cell receptor (beta chain) comes out of a study of blood T cell repertoires in COVID-19. About the research overall: The cDNA or gDNA used as material had been derived from T cells, B-cell-depleted T cells, or PBMCs.

This CDR3 comprises 16 residues. The germline CDR1 and CDR2 sequences are LNHDA and SQIVND (reference sequence). Trimming stripped 4 bases from V and 0 bases from J, with 12 bases between. Libraries were prepared by immunoSEQ multiplex PCR; TCRdb keeps only in-frame clonotypes and omits some of them. The sample includes about 250,000 clones, approximately 90% of them seen just once. The sequence came from a man aged 18 to 30 with active or convalescent COVID-19. The source material was peripheral blood. V and J are TRBV19 and TRBJ2-2; D may be TRBD2 (5 bases). CDR3 region: CASSNRGLPNTGELFF. CDR3 in DNA: TGTGCCAGTAGTAATCGTGGACTTCCGAACACCGGGGAGCTGTTTTTT.